Each of the 12 T cell receptor beta chains below was sequenced from the same sample in a study of T cell responses to AZD1222 COVID-19 vaccine. The data were produced by immunoSEQ multiplex PCR, yet TCRdb's version contains in-frame clones alone and is incomplete. The repertoire consists of about 110,000 clones, with 86% occurring once and the leading ten covering approximately 7.5%. Material: peripheral blood, obtained on day 0 of AZD1222 vaccination. The receptor set was obtained from an adult in good health.

A single count supports this clone. This rearrangement joins TRBV5-1 to TRBJ2-2; D uncertain. The V gene's germline CDR1 is SGHRS and CDR2 YFSETQ. This CDR3 has 14 residues. V dropped 3 bases and J dropped 3 bases, with 9 bases sitting between them. Here the CDR3 reads CASSSSLDTGELFF. The CDR3 nucleotides are TGCGCCAGCAGCTCCTCTCTGGACACCGGGGAGCTGTTTTTT.

The chain joins TRBV28 to TRBJ2-6; perhaps TRBD1 as D (6 bases). The CDR3 spans 15 residues. The V and J ends lost 3 bases and 4 bases respectively, with 10 bases between them. Germline V lookup: CDR1 MDHEN, CDR2 SYDVKM. This CDR3 reads CASSLAGAGANVLTF. The CDR3 nucleotides read TGTGCCAGCAGTTTGGCAGGGGCCGGGGCCAACGTCCTGACTTTC.

The CDR3 loop is CSGTRGGGGNTIYF. CDR3 DNA sequence: TGCAGCGGTACGAGGGGTGGCGGTGGAAACACCATATATTTT. The chain recombines TRBV29-1 with TRBJ1-3; a weak D match, TRBD1 (5 bases). The V gene's germline CDR1 is SQVTM and CDR2 ANQGSEA. There are 14 residues in the CDR3. Trimming left V 7 bases short and J 3 bases short, with 16 bases between.

The rearrangement joins TRBV7-9 to TRBJ2-1; weak D call: TRBD1 (5 bases). Per the germline V gene, CDR1 is SEHNR and CDR2 is FQNEAQ (reference sequence). The CDR3 totals 14 residues. Trimming stripped 1 base from V and 3 bases from J, with 7 bases between. The CDR3 spells CASSLGGNYNEQFF. CDR3 coding DNA: TGTGCCAGCAGCTTAGGGGGCAACTACAATGAGCAGTTCTTC.

The chain couples TRBV7-9 to TRBJ1-6, with D possibly TRBD1 on 5 matching bases. CDR1 and CDR2 (germline): SEHNR, FQNEAQ (reference sequence). The CDR3 has 15 amino acids. Trimming pared 1 base from V and 7 bases from J, leaving 11 bases between. The CDR3 here is CASSLGGPRNSPLHF. As DNA, the CDR3 is TGTGCCAGCAGCTTAGGGGGACCTAGGAATTCACCCCTCCACTTT.

The chain links TRBV7-2 to TRBJ1-5, with 7 bases aligning to TRBD1. The germline gives CDR1 SGHTA, CDR2 FQGNSA. The CDR3 is 15 amino acids. After removal of 2 bases from V and 5 bases from J, the junction contained 6 bases not matched to a gene. The CDR3 nucleotides are TGTGCCAGCAGCTTACATCGGCAGGGGGATCAGCCCCAGCATTTT. This gives the protein CASSLHRQGDQPQHF.

The chain couples TRBV21-1 to TRBJ2-7; TRBD1 reflects the table's D call only, with no check against the DNA. TRBV21-1 is a recognized pseudogene. This CDR3 contains 15 residues. The CDR3 spells CASSKEGDGSYEQYF. In DNA form, the CDR3 reads TGTGCCAGCAGCAAAGAGGGGGACGGATCCTACGAGCAGTACTTC.

Notes on this clone: Other DNA sequences in this sample translate to the same CDR3. The chain joins TRBV6-5 to TRBJ1-5; D perhaps matches TRBD1 (5 bases). This CDR3 is 14 amino acids long. The V end lost 0 bases, the J end lost 5 bases, and 8 bases lay between the germline ends. Per germline, CDR1 MNHEY and CDR2 SVGAGI. Here the CDR3 DNA reads TGTGCCAGCAGTTACTCGGGGGGGGATCAGCCCCAGCATTTT. Amino acid sequence: CASSYSGGDQPQHF.

This chain links TRBV28 with TRBJ1-2; D is unresolved. The CDR3 is 11 amino acids. The germline V gene encodes CDR1 MDHEN and CDR2 SYDVKM. V was clipped by 2 bases and J by 8 bases, with 6 bases between them. The CDR3 here is CASSLMEGYTF. As DNA, the CDR3 is TGTGCCAGCAGTTTAATGGAGGGCTACACCTTC.

J is TRBJ2-5 and V is TRBV5-1; 8 bases agree with TRBD2. The V and J ends lost 2 bases and 1 base, in that order; junction bases with no gene match: 10. The CDR3 spans 17 residues. Germline assignment: CDR1 SGHRS and CDR2 YFSETQ. This chain's CDR3 is CASSFFPGGQIQETQYF. The CDR3 region has the DNA TGCGCCAGCAGCTTTTTCCCGGGGGGGCAGATCCAAGAGACCCAGTACTTC. The full variable domain, rest sourced from reference TRBV5-1 and TRBJ2-5, is KAGVTQTPRYLIKTRGQQVTLSCSPISGHRSVSWYQQTPGQGLQFLFEYFSETQRNKGNFPGRFSGRQFSNSRSEMNVSTLELGDSALYLCASSFFPGGQIQETQYFGPGTRLLVL.

This rearrangement joins TRBV24-1 to TRBJ2-1, with a tentative D call TRBD2 (5 bases). The CDR3 has 13 amino acids. Germline CDR1 KGHDR, CDR2 SFDVKD. V was trimmed by 4 bases and J by 8 bases, leaving 11 bases between them. This CDR3 reads CATSDALGDEQFF. CDR3 DNA sequence: TGTGCCACCAGTGACGCCCTCGGGGATGAGCAGTTCTTC.

This chain connects TRBV9 to TRBJ2-5; D might be TRBD2 (5 bases). The germline CDR1 and CDR2 sequences are SGDLS and YYNGEE. CDR3 length equals 15 residues. V was clipped by 1 base and J by 5 bases, with 15 bases between them. CDR3 bases: TGTGCCAGCAGCGTAAGGCTCGGGGTTCGGGAGACCCAGTACTTC. Protein sequence: CASSVRLGVRETQYF.